This T cell receptor (beta chain) was documented in a study of shared clonotypes between healthy human individuals. Trimming left V 0 bases short and J 0 bases short, with 11 bases between. Germline CDR1 is SGHRS and CDR2 is YFSETQ. The length of the CDR3 is 16 residues. Sequenced by immunoSEQ multiplex PCR; TCRdb stores in-frame clones only, minus some. The repertoire holds around 1.1 million clones, with approximately 80% as singletons. General observations from the study: Non-shared clonotypes displayed generation probabilities falling below those of clonotypes present in all four donors. Despite large depth, rarefaction showed incomplete sorted-subset sequencing. Some naive CD4 clonotypes, roughly 4.5%, turned up in common across several donors.

CD4+ cells yielded CD45RA+ naive and CD45RA-negative memory subsets. As regards this clone: Its cognate antigen is unknown.

The chain recombines TRBV5-1 with TRBJ2-3; the D gene is possibly TRBD2 (6 bases). The source material was memory CD4+ T cells from PBMCs. Subset meaning: CD45RA-negative fraction. This TCR was sampled from a young man in good health. Some clones in this sample may be carry-over from other donors' samples. For the CDR3, the DNA is TGCGCCAGCAGCTTGGGGAGCGGGTATAGCACAGATACGCAGTATTTT. Protein product: CASSLGSGYSTDTQYF.